This TCR beta chain was observed in a study of technical replicates of blood from four donors. Generated by immunoSEQ multiplex PCR, the TCRdb table keeps only in-frame clones and is missing some. Here the sample spans 75,000 or so clones, roughly 93% being singletons. Sequencing input: T cells isolated from PBMCs. The receptor comes from a human donor in good health.

The DNA of the CDR3 is TGTGCCAGTAGTGTCGCCCGGGACAGGGGGCACTACACCTTC. Amino acids: CASSVARDRGHYTF. This sequence joins TRBV19 and TRBJ1-2; TRBD1 matches at 12 bases. Looked up from germline, CDR1 is LNHDA and CDR2 is SQIVND (reference sequence). V shed 5 bases and J 10 bases; nucleotides not matched to a gene: 8. CDR3 length equals 14 residues.